These T cell receptor beta chains were read from a single sample in a study of T cell responses to AZD1222 COVID-19 vaccine. TCRdb keeps only in-frame clones here, not all; method: immunoSEQ multiplex PCR. The profile covers about 83,000 clones, with approximately 87% appearing a single time and more than 4.5% taken by the ten largest. The starting material was peripheral blood, obtained on day 0 of MenACWY control vaccination. Source of these receptors: an adult in good health. The CDR3 runs from the conserved cysteine through the conserved F or W. A D gene is named only where the DNA matches it firmly. Clone sizes are given selectively: once, few, many, or a class where the clone is expanded.

CASRPGAGWGNEKLFF	TGTGCCAGCAGGCCAGGGGCGGGGTGGGGGAATGAAAAACTGTTTTTT	TRBJ1-4	-	TRBV27	-
CASTLGDSNTGELFF	TGTGCCAGCACCCTCGGGGACTCCAACACCGGGGAGCTGTTTTTT	TRBJ2-2	-	TRBV7-9	-
CASSPGTAPDTEAFF	TGTGCCAGCTCACCAGGAACTGCACCGGACACTGAAGCTTTCTTT	TRBJ1-1	-	TRBV18	once
CASSLVTSGTDTQYF	TGCGCCAGCAGCTTGGTCACTAGCGGTACAGATACGCAGTATTTT	TRBJ2-3	TRBD2	TRBV5-1	-
CASSYSREEGYTF	TGTGCCAGCAGTTACTCGAGGGAGGAAGGCTACACCTTC	TRBJ1-2	-	TRBV6-6	-
CASSSPASGQTEAFF	TGTGCCAGCAGTTCCCCTGCCTCGGGACAGACTGAAGCTTTCTTT	TRBJ1-1	TRBD1	TRBV28	-
CASTSPEGFESDHSNQPQHF	TGTGCCAGCACTTCCCCAGAAGGCTTCGAGTCAGATCATAGCAATCAGCCCCAGCATTTT	TRBJ1-5	-	TRBV27	-
CASSSAGGYGYTF	TGTGCCAGTAGTTCGGCAGGGGGGTATGGCTACACCTTC	TRBJ1-2	TRBD1	TRBV19	-
CASSEAGSPTDTQYF	TGCGCCAGCAGTGAGGCAGGGTCTCCTACAGATACGCAGTATTTT	TRBJ2-3	-	TRBV10-1	-
CASSPGTGDQPQHF	TGTGCCAGCAGCCCCGGGACAGGGGATCAGCCCCAGCATTTT	TRBJ1-5	TRBD1	TRBV6-4	-
CASPNSYEQYF	TGTGCCAGCCCCAACTCCTACGAGCAGTACTTC	TRBJ2-7	-	TRBV27	-
CASSFDRGGYNQPQHF	TGTGCCAGCAGTTTTGACAGGGGGGGATACAATCAGCCCCAGCATTTT	TRBJ1-5	TRBD1	TRBV28	-
CASSSQGMGSTDTQYF	TGTGCCAGCAGCTCTCAGGGGATGGGAAGCACAGATACGCAGTATTTT	TRBJ2-3	-	TRBV11-2	-
CASRGTGFAGELFF	TGTGCCAGTAGAGGGACAGGATTCGCCGGGGAGCTGTTTTTT	TRBJ2-2	TRBD1	TRBV19	-
CASSFVASTSSYEQYF	TGTGCCAGCAGCTTTGTAGCGTCCACGAGCTCCTACGAGCAGTACTTC	TRBJ2-7	-	TRBV7-8	-
CASSQAELENSPLHF	TGCGCCAGCAGCCAAGCGGAGTTGGAGAATTCACCCCTCCACTTT	TRBJ1-6	-	TRBV4-1	-
CASSQEQRRRDGYTF	TGCGCCAGCAGCCAAGAACAAAGGAGGAGGGACGGCTACACCTTC	TRBJ1-2	-	TRBV4-1	-
CASSRYTGELFF	TGTGCCAGCAGCCGATACACCGGGGAGCTGTTTTTT	TRBJ2-2	-	TRBV5-6	-
CASEGAGYQPQHF	TGTGCCAGCGAGGGGGCAGGCTACCAGCCCCAGCATTTT	TRBJ1-5	TRBD1	TRBV28	-
CASSQGRSSNQPQHF	TGTGCCAGCAGCCAAGGCCGATCGAGCAATCAGCCCCAGCATTTT	TRBJ1-5	-	TRBV3-1/TRBV3-2	-
CASSLDVGVFYEQYF	TGTGCCAGCAGCTTAGATGTCGGGGTTTTCTACGAGCAGTACTTC	TRBJ2-7	-	TRBV7-2	-
CASSLEEAGPQHF	TGTGCCAGCAGCTTAGAGGAGGCAGGCCCCCAGCATTTT	TRBJ1-5	-	TRBV7-8	-